This entry lists 6 T cell receptor beta chains sequenced from one sample in a study of blood T cell repertoires in COVID-19. The method was immunoSEQ multiplex PCR; TCRdb's version includes in-frame clones alone and lacks a portion of them. This sample has 160,000 or so clones; about 86% occur once, and the top ten carry approximately 18%. The sequenced sample was peripheral blood. These receptors were collected from an elderly woman with acute or convalescent COVID-19.

The chain employs TRBV7-9 and TRBJ1-4, with TRBD1 identical over 9 bases. After removal of 7 bases from V and 7 bases from J, the junction contained 7 bases not matched to a gene. This CDR3 has 14 amino acids. CDR1 SEHNR and CDR2 FQNEAQ come from the germline V gene (reference sequence). CDR3 DNA: TGTGCCAGCAACCCGGGACAGGGTGTTGAAAAACTGTTTTTT. This encodes CASNPGQGVEKLFF.

This clone came up a few times. This chain joins TRBV6-5 and TRBJ2-1, with D possibly being TRBD2 (6 bases). The CDR3 runs to 13 residues. Germline CDR1 and CDR2: MNHEY and SVGAGI. The V gene lost 2 bases and the J gene lost 4 bases, with 6 bases spanning the gap. The DNA for the CDR3 is TGTGCCAGCAGTTACGGGGGGTACAATGAGCAGTTCTTC. Translation gives CASSYGGYNEQFF.

The rearrangement joins TRBV3-1 (or the pseudogene TRBV3-2) to TRBJ2-7; D may be TRBD2 (6 bases). The CDR3 runs 15 residues. Germline V gene data show CDR1 as LGHDT and CDR2 as YNNKEL (reference sequence). The V end was cut by 1 base, the J end by 2 bases, with 12 bases between. This CDR3 is CASSQVAESAYEQYF. The CDR3 bases are TGTGCCAGCAGCCAAGTAGCGGAGAGTGCCTACGAGCAGTACTTC.

The J gene is TRBJ2-3, the V gene TRBV7-6, with a weak D call TRBD1 (5 bases). Germline CDR1 is SGHVS and CDR2 is FNYEAQ. Trimming left V 5 bases short and J 3 bases short, with 15 bases between. This CDR3 spans 15 amino acids. The CDR3 protein is CASSMTVSRTDTQYF. In DNA form, the CDR3 reads TGTGCCAGCAGCATGACAGTTAGCCGAACAGATACGCAGTATTTT.

The chain links TRBV3-1 (or the pseudogene TRBV3-2) to TRBJ2-1, with TRBD2 as a possible D gene (5 bases). Trimming pared 0 bases from V and 5 bases from J, leaving 14 bases between. The germline CDR1 and CDR2 sequences are LGHDT and YNNKEL (reference sequence). The CDR3 runs to 16 residues. The CDR3 loop is CASSQDIKRSNNEQFF. CDR3 in DNA: TGTGCCAGCAGCCAAGATATAAAGCGGTCCAACAATGAGCAGTTCTTC.

The chain uses TRBV10-3 and TRBJ2-7; maybe TRBD2 (7 bases). This CDR3 comprises 15 residues. Germline V gene sequence: CDR1 ENHRY, CDR2 SYGVKD. V was clipped by 4 bases and J by 7 bases, with 20 bases between them. The CDR3 DNA reads TGTGCCATCAGTGCAAGGGCGGGGGCGCCCAGGGAGCAGTACTTC. Its translation is CAISARAGAPREQYF.